The clone carrying this TCR beta chain was seen a handful of times. The antigen is unknown. PCR amplification relied on 60 Vbeta primers (plus 13 Jbeta primers). Generated by immunoSEQ multiplex PCR, the TCRdb table keeps only in-frame clones and is missing some. The data show 180,000 or so clones, roughly 82% seen once. CDR1 SGDLS and CDR2 YYNGEE come from the germline V gene. Trimming cost V 4 bases and J 2 bases; bases outside gene matches: 6. This CDR3 is built from 16 residues. These data belong to a study of cytomegalovirus exposure and HLA in healthy donors. Points from the study as a whole: In a later analysis, at a false discovery rate of 0.05, 16,951 TCR beta sequences were associated with HLA alleles. Researchers reported that a few CMV-associated chains were confirmed in vitro as CMV antigen-specific. Later analysis identified a missense DCLRE1C variant that was linked to TCR beta V- and J-gene trimming. The study flagged some 170 TCR beta chains as cytomegalovirus-associated.

The sample consisted of PBMCs. The sequence derives from a man between 35 and 55 years old in good health and CMV-seronegative. The gene calls are TRBV9 and TRBJ2-1; 10 positions match TRBD2. CDR3 bases: TGTGCCAGCAGCCAATCAGGACTAGCGGCCTACAATGAGCAGTTCTTC. Its translation is CASSQSGLAAYNEQFF.